Each of the 7 T cell receptor beta chains below was sequenced from the same sample in a study of blood T cell repertoires in COVID-19. Generated by immunoSEQ multiplex PCR, the TCRdb table keeps only in-frame clones and is missing some. The table lists about 370,000 clones, 85% to 90% of them singletons, with roughly 1% in the top ten. The specimen sequenced was PBMCs or T cells enriched from blood (not recorded which). All receptors come from a man between 18 and 35 years old who had recovered from COVID-19.

This clone occurred a few times. V and J are TRBV25-1 and TRBJ2-1, with 8 bases identical to TRBD2. Looked up from germline, CDR1 is MGHDK and CDR2 is SYGVNS. J was trimmed by 6 bases and V by 3 bases; bases with no gene match: 7. This CDR3 has 15 amino acids. The CDR3, as DNA: TGTGCCAGCAGTGACGACGGGAGGGCTGGCAATGAGCAGTTCTTC. Translation gives CASSDDGRAGNEQFF.

CDR3 residues: CASTAGMNTEAFF. Written as DNA, the CDR3 is TGTGCCAGCACCGCAGGAATGAACACTGAAGCTTTCTTT. The rearrangement links TRBV9 to TRBJ1-1; D unclear. The CDR3 contains 13 residues. Looked up from germline, CDR1 is SGDLS and CDR2 is YYNGEE. V was shortened by 6 bases and J by 0 bases, with 9 bases between the two germline ends.

The rearrangement uses TRBV6-1 and TRBJ1-3; no clear D. The CDR3 covers 16 residues. CDR1 and CDR2 (germline): MNHNS, SASEGT. Trimming pared 2 bases from V and 4 bases from J, leaving 15 bases between. CDR3 sequence: CASSESPRGYGNTIYF. CDR3 coding DNA: TGTGCCAGCAGTGAATCTCCCAGAGGCTACGGAAACACCATATATTTT.

The rearrangement joins TRBV4-3 to TRBJ2-1; 7 nucleotides line up with TRBD1. Germline loops: CDR1 LGHNA, CDR2 YSLEER. Losses at the gene ends were 2 bases for V and 4 bases for J; bases not matched to a gene: 23. This CDR3 has 21 residues. In DNA form, the CDR3 reads TGCGCCAGCAGCCAACAACTCGGGGACAGCCAACCCAGACCAAATTACAATGAGCAGTTCTTC. This sequence encodes CASSQQLGDSQPRPNYNEQFF.

The chain carries TRBV6-5 and TRBJ1-2; D is possibly TRBD1 (6 bases). V dropped 5 bases and J dropped 6 bases, with 13 bases sitting between them. CDR1 MNHEY and CDR2 SVGAGI come from the germline V gene. The CDR3 contains 13 residues. The CDR3 here is CASSSTGLDGYTF. DNA for the CDR3: TGTGCCAGCAGTAGCACAGGGCTCGATGGCTACACCTTC.

This sequence joins TRBV6-6 and TRBJ1-2, with a tentative D call TRBD1 (5 bases). The germline V gene has CDR1 MNHNY and CDR2 SVGAGI (reference sequence). There are 15 residues in the CDR3. With 0 bases removed from V and 0 bases from J, the gap between germline ends came to 8 bases. The CDR3 region has the DNA TGTGCCAGCAGTTACTCGAGCAGGGCTAACTATGGCTACACCTTC. Translating it yields CASSYSSRANYGYTF.

This sequence joins TRBV28 and TRBJ2-3; D is uncertain. The CDR3 spans 11 residues. Trimming left V 3 bases short and J 6 bases short, with 4 bases between. Germline loops: CDR1 MDHEN, CDR2 SYDVKM. Here the CDR3 DNA reads TGTGCCAGCAGTTTGGAGGATACGCAGTATTTT. Translated, it gives CASSLEDTQYF. Supplemented by reference TRBV28 and TRBJ2-3, the full variable domain reads DVKVTQSSRYLVKRTGEKVFLECVQDMDHENMFWYRQDPGLGLRLIYFSYDVKMKEKGDIPEGYSVSREKKERFSLILESASTNQTSMYLCASSLEDTQYFGPGTRLTVL.